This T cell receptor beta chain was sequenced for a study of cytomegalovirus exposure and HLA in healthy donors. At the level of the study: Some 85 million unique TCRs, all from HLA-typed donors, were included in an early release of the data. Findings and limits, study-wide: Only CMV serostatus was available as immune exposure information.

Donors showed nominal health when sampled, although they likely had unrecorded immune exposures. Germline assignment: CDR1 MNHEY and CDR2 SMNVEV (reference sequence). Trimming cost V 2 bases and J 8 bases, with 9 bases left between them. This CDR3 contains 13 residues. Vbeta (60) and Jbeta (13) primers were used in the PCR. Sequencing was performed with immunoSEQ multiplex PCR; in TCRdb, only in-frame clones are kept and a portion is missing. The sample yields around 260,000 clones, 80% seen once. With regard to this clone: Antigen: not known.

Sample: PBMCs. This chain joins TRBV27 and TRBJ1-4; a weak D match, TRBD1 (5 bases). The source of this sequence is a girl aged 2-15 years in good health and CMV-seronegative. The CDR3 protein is CASSLPGMEKLFF. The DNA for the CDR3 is TGTGCCAGCAGTTTACCAGGGATGGAAAAACTGTTTTTT.